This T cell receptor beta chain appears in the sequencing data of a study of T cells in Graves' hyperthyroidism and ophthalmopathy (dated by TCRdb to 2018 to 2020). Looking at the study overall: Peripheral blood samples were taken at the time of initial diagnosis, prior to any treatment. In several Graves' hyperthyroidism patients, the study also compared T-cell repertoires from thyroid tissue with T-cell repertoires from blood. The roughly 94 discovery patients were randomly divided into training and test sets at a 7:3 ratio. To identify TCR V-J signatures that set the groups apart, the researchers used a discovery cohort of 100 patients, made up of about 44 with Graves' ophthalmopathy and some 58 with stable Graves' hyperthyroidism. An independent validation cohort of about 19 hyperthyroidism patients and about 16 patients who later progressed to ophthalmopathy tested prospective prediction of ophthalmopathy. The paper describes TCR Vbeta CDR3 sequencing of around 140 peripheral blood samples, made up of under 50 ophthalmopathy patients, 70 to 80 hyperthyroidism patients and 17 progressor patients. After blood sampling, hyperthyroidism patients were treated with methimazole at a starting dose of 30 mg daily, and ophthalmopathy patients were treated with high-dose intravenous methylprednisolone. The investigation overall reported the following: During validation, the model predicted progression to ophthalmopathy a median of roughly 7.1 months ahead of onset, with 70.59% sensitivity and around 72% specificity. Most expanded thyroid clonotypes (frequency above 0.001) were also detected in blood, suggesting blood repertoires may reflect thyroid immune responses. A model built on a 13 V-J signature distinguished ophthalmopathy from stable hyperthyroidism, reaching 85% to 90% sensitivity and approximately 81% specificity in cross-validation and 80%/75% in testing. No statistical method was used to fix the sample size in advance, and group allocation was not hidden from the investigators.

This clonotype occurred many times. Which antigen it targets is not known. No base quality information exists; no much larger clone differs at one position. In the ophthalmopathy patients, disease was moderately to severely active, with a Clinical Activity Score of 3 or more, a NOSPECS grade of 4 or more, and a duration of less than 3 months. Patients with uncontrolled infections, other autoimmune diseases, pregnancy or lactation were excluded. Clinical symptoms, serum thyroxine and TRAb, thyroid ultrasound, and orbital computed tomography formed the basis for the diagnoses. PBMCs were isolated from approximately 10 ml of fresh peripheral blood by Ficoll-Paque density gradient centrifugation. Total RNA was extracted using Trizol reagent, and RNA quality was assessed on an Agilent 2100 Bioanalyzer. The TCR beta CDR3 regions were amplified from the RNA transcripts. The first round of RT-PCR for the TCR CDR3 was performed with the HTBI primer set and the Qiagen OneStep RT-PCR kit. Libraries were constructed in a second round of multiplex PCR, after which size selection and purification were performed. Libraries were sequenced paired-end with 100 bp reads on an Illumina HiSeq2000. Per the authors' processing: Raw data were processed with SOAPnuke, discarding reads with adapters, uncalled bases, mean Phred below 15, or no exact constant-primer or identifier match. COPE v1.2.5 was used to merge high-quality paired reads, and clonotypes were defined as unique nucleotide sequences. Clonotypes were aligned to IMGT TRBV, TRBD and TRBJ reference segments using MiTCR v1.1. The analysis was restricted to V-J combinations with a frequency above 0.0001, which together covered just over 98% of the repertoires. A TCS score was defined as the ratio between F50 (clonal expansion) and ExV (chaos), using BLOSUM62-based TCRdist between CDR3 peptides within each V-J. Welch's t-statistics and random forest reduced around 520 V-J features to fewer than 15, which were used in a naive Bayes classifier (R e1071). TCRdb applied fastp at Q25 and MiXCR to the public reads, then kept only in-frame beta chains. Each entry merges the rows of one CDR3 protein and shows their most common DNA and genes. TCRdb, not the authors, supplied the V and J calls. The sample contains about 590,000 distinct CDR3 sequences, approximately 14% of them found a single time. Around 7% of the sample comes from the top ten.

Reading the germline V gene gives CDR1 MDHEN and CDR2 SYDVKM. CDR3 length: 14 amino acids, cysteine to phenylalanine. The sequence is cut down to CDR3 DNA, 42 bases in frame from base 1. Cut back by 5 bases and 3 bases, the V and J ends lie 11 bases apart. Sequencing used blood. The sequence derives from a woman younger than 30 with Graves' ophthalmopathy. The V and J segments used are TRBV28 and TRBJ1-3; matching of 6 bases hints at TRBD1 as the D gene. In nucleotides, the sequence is TGTGCCAGCAGTGTTACAGGGCATGGAAACACCATATATTTT. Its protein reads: CASSVTGHGNTIYF.